This entry is about one T cell receptor (beta chain). It has no known antigen specificity. No clone much larger than this one lies a single base away; base qualities are absent. The CDR3 regions of human TCRbeta chains were analyzed by immunosequencing. On the authors' methods: Repertoire TCRs were checked for matches against a reference library of SARS-CoV-2-specific TCRs that had been generated using the MIRA antigen-specificity platform. Breadth was defined as the fraction of unique TCRs that were SARS-CoV-2-associated. Depth was defined as the fraction of total T cells that were SARS-CoV-2-associated. Using the MIRA data, every spike-specific TCR was mapped to the spike region that the TCR reacted to and assigned to either a CD4 or a CD8 class. Log10-transformed breadth and depth values were compared by one-way ANOVA with Sidak's multiple comparisons tests. TCRdb holds this immuneACCESS table with in-frame rearrangements only. Some clones are missing; in checked studies, unresolved V genes explain under half, and the rest has no known cause. D and trimming were read from the DNA, whereas the V and J calls and clone size are those reported in that table. Here the sample has some 150,000 clones; approximately 90% occur a single time. The biggest ten clones account for 2.6% of the sample.

This specimen's time point label, interpreted: baseline before first vaccination. Vaccinee samples were obtained from the UK trials COV001 and COV002, which included a single-blind randomized controlled phase 2/3 trial of AZD1222 (ChAdOx1 nCoV-19) in healthy adults. Trial participant PBMC samples were collected at day 0 and day 28 after the second dose for TCRbeta chain sequencing. The germline V and J ends show losses of 6 bases and 6 bases respectively, and no gene match explains 11 bases of the junction. The CDR3 goes from the cysteine to the phenylalanine over 15 residues. The only DNA kept is the CDR3, 45 bases in frame from the first base. The germline V gene (reference sequence) supplies CDR1 LNHDA and CDR2 SQIVND. The data stem from a study of T cell responses to AZD1222 COVID-19 vaccine (dated by TCRdb to the early 2020s). Notes on the research overall: AZD1222 recipients given second doses at about 4 weeks or at about 12 weeks were pooled, since spike-specific TCR depth and breadth were not found to differ between the two schedules. Trial participants were enrolled by age into 18-55, 56-69 and 70-plus year subgroups, with approximately 150, 30 and 60 TCR-sequenced participants respectively. TCR sequencing was performed for roughly 250 trial participants, of whom 200 to 220 were given two doses of AZD1222 and approximately 26 were given two doses of MenACWY control vaccine.

General findings and caveats noted by the study authors: The 56-69-year group was small, and its depth increase did not reach significance, likely because of low power. Conclusions about previously exposed vaccinees are limited, since just five or six AZD1222 recipients were seropositive for SARS-CoV-2 at baseline. Vaccine-associated CD4 TCRs spanned the whole spike protein, with dominant responses in regions 160-218 and 743-854. Reportedly, almost half of the unique spike-specific TCRs recognized epitopes lying outside the regions that are mutated in the B.1.351 and B.1.1.7 variants. Most participants were white British and females outnumbered males, and the authors suggested that clonal diversity may have been underestimated. Because no samples from the day 14 peak response were available, repertoires could be characterized only after the peak T cell response. A significant rise in spike-specific TCR breadth and depth was observed after two AZD1222 doses relative to day 0 and relative to MenACWY recipients.

This specimen was peripheral blood, taken on day 0 of AZD1222 vaccination. In this chain, TRBV19 is recombined with TRBJ1-5; 7 central bases correspond to TRBD1. The source is an adult in good health. The nucleotides read TGTGCCAGTAGCTTTGGTGGACAGGCAGGTCAGCCCCAGCATTTT. Translated, it gives CASSFGGQAGQPQHF.